A selection of T cell receptor beta chains follows, all from one sample in a study of blood T cell repertoires in COVID-19. Sequencing was performed with immunoSEQ multiplex PCR; in TCRdb, only in-frame clones are kept and a portion is missing. This sample has around 300,000 clones, with 70% to 90% found just once. The sample consisted of peripheral blood. Receptor source: a woman aged 25-40 years who had recovered from COVID-19. Both conserved end residues are part of each CDR3. A D gene is named only where the DNA matches it firmly. Some rows have no size entry. The others give once, few or many, or a class for an expanded clone.

j_gene: TRBJ2-7
v_gene: TRBV28
d_gene: TRBD2
abundance: -
CDR3nt: TGTGCCAGCAGTGCATCTGCCGGGACTAGCGGGAGGGTTCTATCCTACGAGCAGTACTTC
CDR3aa: CASSASAGTSGRVLSYEQYF

j_gene: TRBJ2-7
v_gene: TRBV6-2/TRBV6-3
d_gene: -
abundance: -
CDR3nt: TGTGCCAGCAGTCTCCATGGACACGTCTACGAGCAGTACTTC
CDR3aa: CASSLHGHVYEQYF

j_gene: TRBJ2-1
v_gene: TRBV5-1
d_gene: TRBD2
abundance: -
CDR3nt: TGCGCCAGCAGCTCTGCTAGCGGGGTATGGGGTGAGCAGTTCTTC
CDR3aa: CASSSASGVWGEQFF

j_gene: TRBJ2-1
v_gene: TRBV4-1
d_gene: TRBD2
abundance: -
CDR3nt: TGCGCCAGCAGCCAATCGGGAGGCCGACCGAATGAGCAGTTCTTC
CDR3aa: CASSQSGGRPNEQFF

j_gene: TRBJ1-6
v_gene: TRBV2
d_gene: -
abundance: once
CDR3nt: TGTGCCAGCAGTGAAGACGGAGTTTCACCCCTCCACTTT
CDR3aa: CASSEDGVSPLHF

j_gene: TRBJ2-5
v_gene: TRBV5-1
d_gene: -
abundance: few
CDR3nt: TGCGCCAGCATCGGCAGCGGGTTGAAGACCCAGTACTTC
CDR3aa: CASIGSGLKTQYF

j_gene: TRBJ2-6
v_gene: TRBV9
d_gene: -
abundance: -
CDR3nt: TGTGCCAGCAGCGCTTCTGGGGCCAACGTCCTGACTTTC
CDR3aa: CASSASGANVLTF

j_gene: TRBJ1-5
v_gene: TRBV2
d_gene: TRBD1
abundance: few
CDR3nt: TGTGCCAGCAGTGGGACAGGGAAGACTCAGCCCCAGCATTTT
CDR3aa: CASSGTGKTQPQHF

j_gene: TRBJ1-1
v_gene: TRBV29-1
d_gene: -
abundance: -
CDR3nt: TGCAGCGTTGTTCAGGGTAGGGCTTGGGACACTGAAGCTTTCTTT
CDR3aa: CSVVQGRAWDTEAFF

j_gene: TRBJ2-7
v_gene: TRBV30
d_gene: -
abundance: -
CDR3nt: TGTGCCTGGAGCGCCCAGCGCGAGCAGTACTTC
CDR3aa: CAWSAQREQYF

j_gene: TRBJ2-1
v_gene: TRBV7-9
d_gene: -
abundance: -
CDR3nt: TGTGCCAGCAGCCAGACTTCGGGGAGCTCCTACAATGAGCAGTTCTTC
CDR3aa: CASSQTSGSSYNEQFF

j_gene: TRBJ2-3
v_gene: TRBV7-2
d_gene: -
abundance: -
CDR3nt: TGTGCCAGCACGCGGGACCCTACTGTGGCCCCCACAGATACGCAGTATTTT
CDR3aa: CASTRDPTVAPTDTQYF

j_gene: TRBJ1-1
v_gene: TRBV2
d_gene: -
abundance: -
CDR3nt: TGTGCTCTGGAACTTAGCGTAGATCCCGTTTTCATGAACACTGAAGCTTTCTTT
CDR3aa: CALELSVDPVFMNTEAFF

j_gene: TRBJ2-5
v_gene: TRBV5-1
d_gene: TRBD2
abundance: few
CDR3nt: TGCGCCAGCAGCTTTATAGCGGGAAAGGGAGAGACCCAGTACTTC
CDR3aa: CASSFIAGKGETQYF

j_gene: TRBJ2-2
v_gene: TRBV3-1/TRBV3-2
d_gene: TRBD1
abundance: -
CDR3nt: TGTGCCAGCAGCCAAGAGTGGGGGACAGGGCCCACCGGGGAGCTGTTTTTT
CDR3aa: CASSQEWGTGPTGELFF

j_gene: TRBJ2-1
v_gene: TRBV19
d_gene: -
abundance: -
CDR3nt: TGTGCCAGTAGTAGCGGGGTCTTTGAGCAGTTCTTC
CDR3aa: CASSSGVFEQFF

j_gene: TRBJ2-6
v_gene: TRBV19
d_gene: TRBD1
abundance: -
CDR3nt: TGTGCCAGTCTAAGGACAGGGTCCTCTGGGGCCAACGTCCTGACTTTC
CDR3aa: CASLRTGSSGANVLTF

j_gene: TRBJ2-5
v_gene: TRBV7-2
d_gene: -
abundance: -
CDR3nt: TGTGCCAGCAGCTTAGCGGGGACACCGCAAGAGACCCAGTACTTC
CDR3aa: CASSLAGTPQETQYF

j_gene: TRBJ1-4
v_gene: TRBV4-2
d_gene: -
abundance: -
CDR3nt: TGTGCCAGCAGCCAAGAGAGGGAAACAACGACAGAAAAACTGTTTTTT
CDR3aa: CASSQERETTTEKLFF

j_gene: TRBJ2-6
v_gene: TRBV7-6
d_gene: -
abundance: -
CDR3nt: TGTGCCAGCAGCCTCTGGGGGCGGTCTTCTGGGGCCAACGTCCTGACTTTC
CDR3aa: CASSLWGRSSGANVLTF